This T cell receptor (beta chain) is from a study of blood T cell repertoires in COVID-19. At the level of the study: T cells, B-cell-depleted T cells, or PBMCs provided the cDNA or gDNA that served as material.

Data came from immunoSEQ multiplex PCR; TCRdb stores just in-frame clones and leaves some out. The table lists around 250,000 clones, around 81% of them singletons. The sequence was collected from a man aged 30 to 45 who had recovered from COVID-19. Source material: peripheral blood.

Here the CDR3 reads CASSLGNREYYGYTF. CDR3 DNA sequence: TGTGCCAGCAGCTTGGGAAACAGGGAGTACTATGGCTACACCTTC. This rearrangement joins TRBV5-4 to TRBJ1-2; D possibly corresponds to TRBD1 (6 bases). The germline V gene encodes CDR1 SGHNT and CDR2 YYREEE (reference sequence). The CDR3 totals 15 residues. The V and J ends lost 0 bases and 3 bases respectively, with 12 bases between them.